What follows is one TCR beta chain and its context. Its antigen is unidentified. The data are from a study of T cells after yellow fever vaccination. Study-wide context: Those fractions that held only low numbers of cells were prepared using the SMART-Seq v4 Ultra Low Input RNA kit. Points from the study as a whole: Researchers cautioned that FACS-sorted repertoires could harbor abundant clonotypes contaminating from the bulk population. Reappearance after the booster was observed for most primary-vaccination clones (about 96% CD4, less than 90% CD8).

This CDR3 has 16 residues. Germline-derived CDR1 and CDR2 are SGHRS and YFSETQ. V lost 0 bases and J 2 bases, leaving 14 bases between the germline ends. TCR cDNA, made by 5'RACE template switching, carried an added universal primer site and UMIs. One entry per CDR3 protein results from TCRdb running MiXCR on the 5' RACE reads. The table has some 200,000 distinct CDR3 sequences, approximately 10% seen once. The receptor comes from a man between 18 and 35 years old who received the YFV17D yellow fever vaccine. The V call is TRBV5-1, the J call TRBJ1-1; D is uncertain. The input for sequencing was CD8+ T cells sorted from PBMCs, taken 15 days after the yellow fever booster vaccination. The chain's CDR3 is CASSLVDPRPNTEAFF. CDR3 DNA: TGCGCCAGCAGCTTGGTTGACCCCCGCCCCAACACTGAAGCTTTCTTT.